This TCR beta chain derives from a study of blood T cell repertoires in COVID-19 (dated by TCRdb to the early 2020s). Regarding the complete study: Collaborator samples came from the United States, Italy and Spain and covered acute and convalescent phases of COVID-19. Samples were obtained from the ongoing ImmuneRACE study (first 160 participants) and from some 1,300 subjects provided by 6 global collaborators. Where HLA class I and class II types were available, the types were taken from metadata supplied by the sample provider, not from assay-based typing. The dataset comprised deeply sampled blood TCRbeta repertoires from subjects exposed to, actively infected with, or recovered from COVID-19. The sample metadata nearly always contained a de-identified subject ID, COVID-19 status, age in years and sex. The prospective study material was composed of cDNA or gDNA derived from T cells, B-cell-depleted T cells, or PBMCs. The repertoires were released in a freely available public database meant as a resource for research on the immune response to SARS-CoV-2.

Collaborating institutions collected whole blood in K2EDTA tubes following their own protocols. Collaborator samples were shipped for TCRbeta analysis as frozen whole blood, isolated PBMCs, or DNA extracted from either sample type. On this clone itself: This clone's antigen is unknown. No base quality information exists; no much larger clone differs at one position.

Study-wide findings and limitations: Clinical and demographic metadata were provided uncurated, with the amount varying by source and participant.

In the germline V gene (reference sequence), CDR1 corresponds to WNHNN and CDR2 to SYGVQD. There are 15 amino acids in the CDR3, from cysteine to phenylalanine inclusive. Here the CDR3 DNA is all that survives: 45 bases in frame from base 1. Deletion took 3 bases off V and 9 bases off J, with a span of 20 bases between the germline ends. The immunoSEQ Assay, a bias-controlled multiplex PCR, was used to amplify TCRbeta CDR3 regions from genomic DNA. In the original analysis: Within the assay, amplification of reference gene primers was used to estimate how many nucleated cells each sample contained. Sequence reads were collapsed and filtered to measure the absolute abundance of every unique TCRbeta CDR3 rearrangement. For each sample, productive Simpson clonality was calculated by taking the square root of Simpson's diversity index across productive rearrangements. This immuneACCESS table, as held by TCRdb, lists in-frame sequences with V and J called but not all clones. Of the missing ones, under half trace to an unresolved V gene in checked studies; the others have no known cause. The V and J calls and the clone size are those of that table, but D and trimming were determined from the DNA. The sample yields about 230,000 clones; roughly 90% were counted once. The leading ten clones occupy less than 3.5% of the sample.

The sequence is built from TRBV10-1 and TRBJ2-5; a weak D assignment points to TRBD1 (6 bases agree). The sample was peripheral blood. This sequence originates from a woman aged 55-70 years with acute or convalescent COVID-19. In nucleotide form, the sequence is TGCGCCAGCAGTGACACCCCCGACAGGAGAGGGCCCCAGTACTTC. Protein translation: CASSDTPDRRGPQYF.